This T cell receptor beta chain was identified in a study of T cell responses to AZD1222 COVID-19 vaccine. Findings of the study overall: At 160-218 and 743-854, vaccine-associated CD4 TCRs were dominant, and they spanned spike. The study found Spike-specific TCR breadth and depth rose after two AZD1222 doses.

This clone was observed once. Its antigen is not known. The CDR3 spans 11 residues. V shed 2 bases and J shed 0 bases, with 2 bases lying between them. Germline V gene sequence: CDR1 DFQATT, CDR2 SNEGSKA (reference sequence). Method: immunoSEQ multiplex PCR; TCRdb's copy keeps in-frame clones and lacks some. The data hold around 20,000 clones, with more than 80% observed a single time. The sequences come from peripheral blood, collected 28 days after the second AZD1222 dose. This chain uses TRBV20-1 with TRBJ2-7; D is uncertain. The TCR originated in an adult who received the AZD1222 COVID-19 vaccine. The CDR3 DNA sequence: TGCAGTGCTAGAAACTCCTACGAGCAGTACTTC. It yields the protein CSARNSYEQYF.